A selection of T cell receptor beta chains follows, all from one sample in a study of control samples from healthy donors and cancer patients. The protocol was immunoSEQ multiplex PCR, while the TCRdb copy is restricted to in-frame clones and leaves out a portion. The table lists 100,000 to 150,000 clones, roughly 92% of them singletons. Sample: blood. All receptors derive from a man between 18 and 35 years old in good health. Each CDR3 is given with its conserved first and last residue. Fields, in order: V gene, J gene, D gene, clone size, CDR3 DNA, CDR3 protein. D genes are given only for firm matches. Where a row states a size, it is once, few, many or the class of an expanded clone; other rows omit it.

TRBV3-1/TRBV3-2,TRBJ2-2,.,.,TGTGCCAGCAGCATAAGCAGGCAGATCACCGGGGAGCTGTTTTTT,CASSISRQITGELFF
TRBV24-1,TRBJ2-7,.,.,TGTGCCACCAGTGACCGGCACAGGTCCTTCGGGGAGCAGTACTTC,CATSDRHRSFGEQYF
TRBV3-1/TRBV3-2,TRBJ2-5,TRBD2,once,TGTGCCAGCAGCCAAGGGGCAGCGGGGGGGGACCCAGAGACCCAGTACTTC,CASSQGAAGGDPETQYF
TRBV7-2,TRBJ2-7,.,.,TGTGCCAGCAGCTTAGCTTCGGGGAAAGCCTACGAGCAGTACTTC,CASSLASGKAYEQYF
TRBV30,TRBJ1-4,.,.,TGTGCCTTCGGGCGGAAGGAAAAACTGTTTTTT,CAFGRKEKLFF
TRBV6-6,TRBJ1-4,.,.,TGTGCCAGCAGTTATCTGCGGGGGCCCCATAATGAAAAACTGTTTTTT,CASSYLRGPHNEKLFF
TRBV5-4,TRBJ2-1,.,.,TGTGCCAGCAGCAGTAGACAGGGAAGTTTAGCGGTCAATGAGCAGTTCTTC,CASSSRQGSLAVNEQFF
TRBV30,TRBJ1-5,.,.,TGTGCCTGGAGCCTATCGGACGCGGGGGGTCAGCCCCAGCATTTT,CAWSLSDAGGQPQHF
TRBV4-1,TRBJ1-6,.,.,TGCGCCAGCAGCCAAGATATGGTTCCGGGGTCGGATTCACCCCTCCACTTT,CASSQDMVPGSDSPLHF
TRBV3-1/TRBV3-2,TRBJ1-1,.,.,TGTGCCAGCAGCCAAAGGCCACAGGGTCCCAGGCCCCCGGAAGCTTTCTTT,CASSQRPQGPRPPEAFF
TRBV19,TRBJ2-6,TRBD2,.,TGTGCCAGTAGTATAGACGGGGGGGCTGGGGCCAACGTCCTGACTTTC,CASSIDGGAGANVLTF
TRBV5-1,TRBJ2-7,TRBD1,.,TGCGCCAGCAGCTTGGTAGGGACAGGGGGCTACGAGCAGTACTTC,CASSLVGTGGYEQYF
TRBV5-5,TRBJ1-1,.,once,TGTGCCAGCAGCTTAGAACAAGGTGTGAACACTGAAGCTTTCTTT,CASSLEQGVNTEAFF
TRBV6-6,TRBJ1-1,.,.,TGTGCCACTAACAAAGGCGGGAATGAAGCTTTCTTT,CATNKGGNEAFF
TRBV9,TRBJ1-2,TRBD1,few,TGTGCCAGCAGCGTGACCGGGACAGCTAACTATGGCTACACCTTC,CASSVTGTANYGYTF
TRBV18,TRBJ1-6,TRBD1,.,TGTGCCAGCTCACCAACCGGGGGGGACAGGGTTAATTCACCCCTCCACTTT,CASSPTGGDRVNSPLHF
TRBV11-3,TRBJ2-5,TRBD1,.,TGTGCCAGCAGTCGGACAGGCCCTTCTAGTCTACCCTCTCGGGAGACCCAGTACTTC,CASSRTGPSSLPSRETQYF
TRBV9,TRBJ2-2,TRBD2,.,TGTGCCAGCAGCATCACCGGGACTAGCGCGTATTCGAACACCGGGGAGCTGTTTTTT,CASSITGTSAYSNTGELFF
TRBV7-9,TRBJ2-5,.,.,TGTGCCAGCAGCTTACCCCCAGGGGAGACCCAGTACTTC,CASSLPPGETQYF
TRBV6-5,TRBJ1-5,.,.,TGTGCCTGTGCCCCCGAGGGGAATCAGCCCCAGCATTTT,CACAPEGNQPQHF
TRBV11-2,TRBJ2-2,TRBD2,.,TGTGCCAGCAGCTCCCTGGGGGGGGTGCGCACCGGGGAGCTGTTTTTT,CASSSLGGVRTGELFF
TRBV11-2,TRBJ1-2,.,.,TGTGCCAGCAGCTTAGTTGCGGGGAGGTATGGCTACACCTTC,CASSLVAGRYGYTF
TRBV11-2,TRBJ2-7,.,.,TGTGCCAGCAGCTTCACCCGGGACGGGGCCTACGAGCAGTACTTC,CASSFTRDGAYEQYF
TRBV10-2,TRBJ1-5,TRBD1,.,TGCGCCAGCAGTGATTACAGAAGGACAGGGCTCCAACAGCCCCAGCATTTT,CASSDYRRTGLQQPQHF
TRBV12-3/TRBV12-4,TRBJ1-1,.,.,TGTGCCAGCAGTTTTCGGAGGAACACTGAAGCTTTCTTT,CASSFRRNTEAFF
TRBV7-9,TRBJ2-7,TRBD2,.,TGTGCCAGCAGCTTAGGATTAGCGGGGAGCTCCTACGAGCAGTACTTC,CASSLGLAGSSYEQYF
TRBV19,TRBJ2-7,TRBD2,.,TGTGCCAGTAGAATCACCGGGGGGAGGGATTCTAACTACGAGCAGTACTTC,CASRITGGRDSNYEQYF
TRBV7-9,TRBJ2-1,TRBD1,once,TGTGCCAGCTTTAACGTACAGGGGATCCACAATGAGCAGTTCTTC,CASFNVQGIHNEQFF
TRBV29-1,TRBJ2-2,.,.,TGCAGCGCTGCCCTAGGAGGCTACACCGGGGAGCTGTTTTTT,CSAALGGYTGELFF
TRBV9,TRBJ1-2,.,.,TGTGCCAGCAGACGGGACATTAACTATGGCTACACCTTC,CASRRDINYGYTF
TRBV27,TRBJ2-7,TRBD2,.,TGTGCCAGCAGTTTACAACTAGCGGGGGGCCGGACGCACGAGCAGTACTTC,CASSLQLAGGRTHEQYF
TRBV5-1,TRBJ1-6,TRBD1,.,TGCGCCAGCAGTCCCGGGACAGCACAATATTCACCCCTCCACTTT,CASSPGTAQYSPLHF
TRBV7-7,TRBJ2-3,.,.,TGTGCCAGCAGCCCCGACAGTATCACAGATACGCAGTATTTT,CASSPDSITDTQYF
TRBV7-2,TRBJ1-5,TRBD1,.,TGTGCCAGCAGCCCCGGGACAGGGGGGTTGGGTAGGAGCAATCAGCCCCAGCATTTT,CASSPGTGGLGRSNQPQHF
TRBV3-1/TRBV3-2,TRBJ1-1,.,.,TGTGCCAGCAGCCCTCTTTATATTGAGGGTAACACTGAAGCTTTCTTT,CASSPLYIEGNTEAFF
TRBV9,TRBJ1-2,.,.,TGTGCCAGCAGCGTAGCAGGGAGTGGCTATGGCTACACCTTC,CASSVAGSGYGYTF